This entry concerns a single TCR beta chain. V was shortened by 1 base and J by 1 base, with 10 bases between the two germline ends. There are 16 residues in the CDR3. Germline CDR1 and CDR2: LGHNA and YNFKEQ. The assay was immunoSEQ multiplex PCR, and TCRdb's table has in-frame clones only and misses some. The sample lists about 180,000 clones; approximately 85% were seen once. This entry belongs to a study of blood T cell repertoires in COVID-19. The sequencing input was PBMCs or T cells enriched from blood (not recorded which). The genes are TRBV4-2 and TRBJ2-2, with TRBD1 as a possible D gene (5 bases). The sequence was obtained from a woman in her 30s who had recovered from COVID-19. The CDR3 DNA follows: TGTGCCAGCAGCCAAGGGGGCGGCCTGAACACCGGGGAGCTGTTTTTT. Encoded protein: CASSQGGGLNTGELFF.